This T cell receptor beta chain derives from a study of Ad26.COV2.S vaccination and SARS-CoV-2 variants. Study background: Ad26.COV2.S shots went into the muscle once or twice, 56 days apart.

The data were produced by immunoSEQ multiplex PCR, yet TCRdb's version contains in-frame clones alone and is incomplete. The table records 350,000 to 600,000 clones, 80% to 90% of them present only once. Trimming took 0 bases from V and 1 from J, leaving 9 bases between them. There are 15 residues in the CDR3. The V gene's germline CDR1 is KGHSY and CDR2 FQNENV. Treatment noted: around 19 received Ad26.COV2.S at low or high dose, single or two shots; a few received placebo; per-sample allocation not given. Collection of the samples took place on day 63 after the first injection of vaccine or placebo. Donation was by an adult aged 18-55 years who was in Boston.

The chain is built from TRBV16 and TRBJ1-1; D call uncertain. Material: peripheral blood, obtained in a trial of Ad26.COV2.S vaccine versus placebo. The sequence derives from a person between 18 and 65 years old who received the Ad26.COV2.S COVID-19 vaccine or a placebo. This CDR3 is CASSQSGRKNTEAFF. The CDR3 DNA follows: TGTGCCAGCAGCCAATCCGGCAGAAAGAACACTGAAGCTTTCTTT.